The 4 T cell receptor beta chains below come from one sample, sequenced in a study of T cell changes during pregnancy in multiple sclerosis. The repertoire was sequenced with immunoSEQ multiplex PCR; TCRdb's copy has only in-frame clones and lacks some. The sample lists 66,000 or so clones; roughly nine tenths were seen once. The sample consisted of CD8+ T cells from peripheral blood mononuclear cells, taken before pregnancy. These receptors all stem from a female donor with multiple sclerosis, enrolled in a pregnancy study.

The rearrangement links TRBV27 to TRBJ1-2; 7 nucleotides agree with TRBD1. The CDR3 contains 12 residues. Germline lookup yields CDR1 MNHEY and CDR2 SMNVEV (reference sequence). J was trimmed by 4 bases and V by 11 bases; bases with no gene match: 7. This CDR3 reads CACGGQSYGYTF. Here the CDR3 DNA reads TGTGCCTGTGGGGGACAGAGCTATGGCTACACCTTC.

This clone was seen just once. The CDR3 DNA sequence: TGTGCCAGCAGTACAGGGGGCGCCGGTCAGCCCCAGCATTTT. It specifies CASSTGGAGQPQHF. The J gene is TRBJ1-5, the V gene TRBV6-5; 9 bases agree with TRBD1. Germline CDR1 is MNHEY and CDR2 is SVGAGI. The CDR3 runs to 14 residues. V trimming: 5 bases; J trimming: 6 bases; junction bases outside the gene matches: 5.

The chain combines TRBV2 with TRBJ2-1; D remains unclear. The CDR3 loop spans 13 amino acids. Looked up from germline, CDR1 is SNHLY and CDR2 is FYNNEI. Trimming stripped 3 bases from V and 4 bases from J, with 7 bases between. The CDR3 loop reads CASSDYAYNEQFF. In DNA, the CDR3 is TGTGCCAGCAGTGACTATGCGTACAATGAGCAGTTCTTC.

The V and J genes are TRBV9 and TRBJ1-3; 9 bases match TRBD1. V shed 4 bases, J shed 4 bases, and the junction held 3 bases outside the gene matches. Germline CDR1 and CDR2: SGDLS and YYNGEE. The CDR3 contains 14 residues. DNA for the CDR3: TGTGCCAGCAGCCTTGGACAGGGGGGAAACACCATATATTTT. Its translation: CASSLGQGGNTIYF. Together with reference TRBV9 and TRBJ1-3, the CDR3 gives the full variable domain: DSGVTQTPKHLITATGQRVTLRCSPRSGDLSVYWYQQSLDQGLQFLIQYYNGEERAKGNILERFSAQQFPDLHSELNLSSLELGDSALYFCASSLGQGGNTIYFGEGSWLTVV.